The 18 T cell receptor beta chains below were found in one sample sequenced in a study of early T cells in non-severe SARS-CoV-2 infection. TCRdb re-called the 5' RACE reads with MiXCR, one entry per CDR3 protein. The top ten hold 1.5% to 2% of the sample, which has about 61,000 distinct CDR3 sequences, about a tenth seen once. The specimen sequenced was whole blood. The receptors shown here come from an adult who was a healthcare worker with PCR-confirmed SARS-CoV-2 infection or an uninfected control (not recorded which).

This clonotype was seen at least ten times. This chain joins TRBV7-9 and TRBJ1-1, with D perhaps matching TRBD1 (6 bases). There are 14 residues in the CDR3. Trimming shortened V by 10 bases and J by 1 base, and 16 bases separated the two germline ends. Looked up from germline, CDR1 is SEHNR and CDR2 is FQNEAQ (reference sequence). DNA for the CDR3: TGTGCCACCAGTTCCGGGACACCGAACACTGAAGCTTTCTTT. It specifies CATSSGTPNTEAFF. Looking up the rest from reference TRBV7-9 and TRBJ1-1 gives the full variable domain: DTGVSQNPRHKITKRGQNVTFRCDPISEHNRLYWYRQTLGQGPEFLTYFQNEAQLEKSRLLSDRFSAERPKGSFSTLEIQRTEQGDSAMYLCATSSGTPNTEAFFGQGTRLTVV.

This clonotype has at least ten counts. The chain carries TRBV6-1 and TRBJ2-7, with a possible D match to TRBD1 (5 bases). The V gene lost 4 bases and the J gene lost 0 bases, with 7 bases spanning the gap. Germline V lookup: CDR1 MNHNS, CDR2 SASEGT. The CDR3 is made up of 13 amino acids. The chain's CDR3 is CASSGRASYEQYF. The DNA for the CDR3 is TGTGCCAGCAGTGGCAGGGCCTCCTACGAGCAGTACTTC.

This clonotype was seen ten or more times. The V call is TRBV7-2, the J call TRBJ2-6, with D tentatively TRBD2 (7 bases). The V end lost 5 bases, the J end lost 2 bases, and 10 bases lay between the germline ends. Germline CDR1 SGHTA, CDR2 FQGNSA. The CDR3 has 15 amino acids. CDR3 residues: CASSKGGPGANVLTF. The CDR3 nucleotides read TGTGCCAGCAGCAAGGGGGGGCCTGGGGCCAACGTCCTGACTTTC.

This clonotype was picked up a small number of times. The J gene is TRBJ2-5, the V gene TRBV20-1; D possibly matches TRBD1 or TRBD2 (5 bases each). Germline assignment: CDR1 DFQATT and CDR2 SNEGSKA (reference sequence). The CDR3 runs 13 residues. Trimming took 3 bases from V and 7 from J, leaving 15 bases between them. CDR3 protein: CSASPGRTGTQYF. The CDR3 region has the DNA TGCAGTGCTAGTCCGGGACGAACTGGGACCCAGTACTTC.

Ten or more counts support this clonotype. This chain joins TRBV7-8 and TRBJ1-5, with 11 bases matching TRBD1. J was trimmed by 7 bases and V by 5 bases; bases with no gene match: 13. The CDR3 runs 17 residues. CDR1 is SGHVS and CDR2 is FQNEAQ in the germline V gene. DNA of the CDR3: TGTGCCAGCAGCCCCGGACAGGGGGCGTCTTTCGGGCAGCCCCAGCATTTT. Residues: CASSPGQGASFGQPQHF.

This clonotype appeared a few times. The CDR3 nucleotides are TGTGCCAGCAGTGGGGGGACAGGGAGGAAGGATACGCAGTATTTT. Protein product: CASSGGTGRKDTQYF. The chain joins TRBV9 to TRBJ2-3; 9 bases are a match to TRBD1. Unmatched junction bases numbered 10, after V lost 5 bases and J lost 6 bases. There are 15 residues in the CDR3. Germline CDR1 and CDR2: SGDLS and YYNGEE.

The genes are TRBV5-6 and TRBJ2-1; D is unresolved. With 2 bases removed from V and 0 bases from J, the gap between germline ends came to 12 bases. The germline CDR1 and CDR2 sequences are SGHDT and YYEEEE. The CDR3 runs 16 residues. This CDR3 is CASSFQAQLSYNEQFF. In DNA, the CDR3 is TGTGCCAGCAGCTTCCAAGCGCAACTCTCCTACAATGAGCAGTTCTTC.

The sample holds many counts of this clonotype. The chain combines TRBV28 with TRBJ2-3; possible D gene TRBD1, 5 bases. Deletions cut 4 bases from V and 4 bases from J, with 21 bases between. This CDR3 has 17 residues. Germline assignment: CDR1 MDHEN and CDR2 SYDVKM. CDR3: CASSSVAAGGAADTQYF. CDR3 DNA: TGTGCCAGCAGTTCAGTTGCGGCCGGTGGGGCCGCAGATACGCAGTATTTT.

A few counts support this clonotype. The chain has TRBV11-2 and TRBJ1-2; D is uncertain. The CDR3 consists of 13 residues. V lost 1 base and J 8 bases, leaving 11 bases between the germline ends. Germline V lookup: CDR1 SGHAT, CDR2 FQNNGV. The CDR3 sequence is CASSLAGEAGYTF. The CDR3 DNA follows: TGTGCCAGCAGCTTAGCTGGGGAGGCGGGCTACACCTTC.

This clonotype was found many times. DNA for the CDR3: TGTGCCAGCTCACCCGGGACAGGTGGATCACCCCTCCACTTT. Translated, it gives CASSPGTGGSPLHF. The chain links TRBV18 to TRBJ1-6; 8 nucleotides agree with TRBD1. The CDR3 covers 14 residues. CDR1 is KGHSH, CDR2 LQKENI, per germline. With V trimmed by 3 bases and J by 10 bases, 5 bases remained unmatched.

This chain links TRBV5-1 with TRBJ2-3; 9 positions match TRBD2. Germline CDR1 and CDR2: SGHRS and YFSETQ. The CDR3 extends over 15 amino acids. V trimming: 6 bases; J trimming: 0 bases; junction bases outside the gene matches: 5. This CDR3 is CASNRLAVSTDTQYF. The DNA of the CDR3 is TGCGCCAGCAACCGACTAGCGGTTAGCACAGATACGCAGTATTTT. The entire variable domain, with the rest obtained from reference TRBV5-1 and TRBJ2-3, is as follows: KAGVTQTPRYLIKTRGQQVTLSCSPISGHRSVSWYQQTPGQGLQFLFEYFSETQRNKGNFPGRFSGRQFSNSRSEMNVSTLELGDSALYLCASNRLAVSTDTQYFGPGTRLTVL.

This clonotype was seen a few times. The chain is built from TRBV5-6 and TRBJ2-3, with unresolved D. The length of the CDR3 is 11 residues. Germline values: CDR1 SGHDT, CDR2 YYEEEE. Deletions cut 4 bases from V and 8 bases from J, with 8 bases between. CDR3 DNA: TGTGCCAGCAGCACTGGGGTTACGCAGTATTTT. As protein: CASSTGVTQYF.

This clonotype was counted only a few times. The V gene is TRBV25-1, the J gene TRBJ1-2; the D gene is possibly TRBD1 (6 bases). Deletions cut 1 base from V and 2 bases from J, with 8 bases between. Germline V lookup: CDR1 MGHDK, CDR2 SYGVNS. The CDR3 runs to 14 residues. As DNA, the CDR3 is TGTGCCAGCAGTGAATTACAGGGAAACTATGGCTACACCTTC. Its protein is CASSELQGNYGYTF.

This clonotype was detected many times. The V gene is TRBV6-1, the J gene TRBJ2-3, with D hard to call. The germline V gene encodes CDR1 MNHNS and CDR2 SASEGT. V was trimmed by 5 bases and J by 2 bases, leaving 8 bases between them. The CDR3 is 13 amino acids. The CDR3 region has the DNA TGTGCCAGCAGTTGGAAAATCACAGATACGCAGTATTTT. Amino acids: CASSWKITDTQYF.

At least ten counts were recorded for this clonotype. The chain combines TRBV28 with TRBJ2-3, with 8 bases lining up with TRBD1. V was pared by 4 bases and J by 0 bases, with 3 bases of the junction left unmatched. This CDR3 spans 15 amino acids. The germline V gene encodes CDR1 MDHEN and CDR2 SYDVKM. The CDR3 protein is CASSSGQGSTDTQYF. The CDR3 bases are TGTGCCAGCAGTTCCGGACAGGGAAGCACAGATACGCAGTATTTT.

With regard to this clonotype: A read error may explain this, as a much larger clone is one base away. The rearrangement uses TRBV7-9 and TRBJ2-6; 7 positions agree with TRBD1. V lost 8 bases, J lost 0 bases, and 10 bases stayed unmatched. This CDR3 has 17 residues. Per germline, CDR1 SEHNR and CDR2 FQNEAQ (reference sequence). CDR3 loop: CASGGQVVSSGANVLTF. The CDR3 region has the DNA TGTGCCAGCGGCGGACAGGTAGTTTCCTCTGGGGCCAACGTCCTGACTTTC.

This clonotype was counted ten times or more. The V call is TRBV7-2, the J call TRBJ1-2; no clear D gene. The CDR3 covers 14 residues. Germline lookup yields CDR1 SGHTA and CDR2 FQGNSA. The germline V and J ends were trimmed by 3 bases and 2 bases, with 10 bases remaining between them. This CDR3 reads CASSFLGSNYGYTF. CDR3 DNA: TGTGCCAGCAGCTTTCTGGGCTCCAACTATGGCTACACCTTC.

This clonotype was recorded many times. This rearrangement joins TRBV11-2 to TRBJ2-4, with 8 positions matching TRBD1. CDR3 size: 14 residues. Germline loops: CDR1 SGHAT, CDR2 FQNNGV. Trimming at V came to 5 bases and at J to 6 bases, leaving 6 bases not matched to a gene. The CDR3 protein is CASSTDRGRNIQYF. The CDR3 DNA follows: TGTGCCAGCAGCACCGACAGGGGAAGAAACATTCAGTACTTC.